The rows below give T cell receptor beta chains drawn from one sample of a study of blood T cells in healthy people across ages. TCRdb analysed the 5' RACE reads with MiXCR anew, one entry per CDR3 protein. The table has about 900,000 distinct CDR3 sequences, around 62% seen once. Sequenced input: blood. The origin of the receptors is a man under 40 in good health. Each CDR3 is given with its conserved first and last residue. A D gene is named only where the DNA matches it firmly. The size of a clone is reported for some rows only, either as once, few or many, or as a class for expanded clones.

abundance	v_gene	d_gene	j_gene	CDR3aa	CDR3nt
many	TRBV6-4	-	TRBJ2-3	CASSDGEGRDTQYF	TGTGCCAGCAGTGACGGCGAGGGCAGAGATACGCAGTATTTT
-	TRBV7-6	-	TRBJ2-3	CASSLGPSGTQYF	TGTGCCAGCAGCTTAGGACCCAGTGGTACGCAGTATTTT
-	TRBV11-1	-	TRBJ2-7	CASSPDLGQGRYEQYF	TGTGCCAGCAGCCCAGACCTGGGGCAGGGGCGCTACGAGCAGTACTTC
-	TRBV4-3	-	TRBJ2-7	CASSQDLDHKGEQYF	TGCGCCAGCAGCCAAGATCTTGACCATAAGGGCGAGCAGTACTTC
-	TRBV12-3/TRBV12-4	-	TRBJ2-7	CASLPQLGPYEQYF	TGTGCCAGCCTCCCCCAACTTGGCCCCTACGAGCAGTACTTC
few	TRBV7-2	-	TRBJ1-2	CASSLALSQSGYTF	TGTGCCAGCAGCTTAGCGCTGTCACAATCAGGCTACACCTTC
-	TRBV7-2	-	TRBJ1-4	CASSLGGEDEKLFF	TGTGCCAGCAGCTTAGGGGGCGAGGATGAAAAACTGTTTTTT
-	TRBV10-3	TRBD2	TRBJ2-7	CAITQGLAGGIAAEQYF	TGTGCCATCACCCAGGGACTAGCGGGGGGAATCGCCGCCGAGCAGTACTTC
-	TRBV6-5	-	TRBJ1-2	CASSYGVGYGCTF	TGTGCCAGCAGTTACGGGGTGGGCTATGGCTGCACCTTC
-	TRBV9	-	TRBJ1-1	CASSVDPGGVMNTEAFF	TGTGCCAGCAGCGTAGACCCCGGCGGAGTTATGAACACTGAAGCTTTCTTT
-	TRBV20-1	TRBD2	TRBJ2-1	CSASVGWSGGANEQFF	TGCAGTGCTAGCGTCGGGTGGAGCGGGGGGGCCAATGAGCAGTTCTTC
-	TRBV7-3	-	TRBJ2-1	CASSPSSTNYNEQFF	TGTGCCAGCAGCCCCTCAAGCACCAATTACAATGAGCAGTTCTTC
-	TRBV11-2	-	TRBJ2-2	CASTPTGTGELFF	TGTGCCAGCACTCCGACTGGAACCGGGGAGCTGTTTTTT
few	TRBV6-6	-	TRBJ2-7	CASTRAPWEQYF	TGTGCCAGCACCCGGGCCCCTTGGGAGCAGTACTTC
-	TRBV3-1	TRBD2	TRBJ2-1	CASMQAGGIHNEQFF	TGTGCCAGCATGCAAGCGGGGGGGATCCACAATGAGCAGTTCTTC
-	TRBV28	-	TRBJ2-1	CASSLVGPSYNEQFF	TGTGCCAGCAGTTTGGTGGGTCCCTCCTACAATGAGCAGTTCTTC
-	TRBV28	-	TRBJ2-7	CASSPLRTGNPYEQYF	TGTGCCAGCAGTCCACTCCGGACGGGGAATCCTTACGAGCAGTACTTC
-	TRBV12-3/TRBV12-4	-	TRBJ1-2	CASSGTTDNYGYTF	TGTGCCAGCAGTGGGACGACAGATAACTATGGCTACACCTTC
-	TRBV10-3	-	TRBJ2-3	CAIGGSGDSTDTQYF	TGTGCCATCGGTGGGTCAGGGGATAGCACAGATACGCAGTATTTT
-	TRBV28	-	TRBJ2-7	CASNPSLVGIYEQYF	TGTGCCAGCAACCCAAGTTTAGTGGGAATCTACGAGCAGTACTTC
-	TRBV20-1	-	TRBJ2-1	CSAFLRDPYQVAFF	TGCAGTGCTTTCCTCCGCGACCCCTATCAGGTGGCGTTCTTC
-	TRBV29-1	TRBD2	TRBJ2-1	CSVGTLAGGPSYNEQFF	TGCAGCGTTGGGACCCTAGCGGGGGGACCCTCCTACAATGAGCAGTTCTTC
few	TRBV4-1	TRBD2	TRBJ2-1	CASRGRKDEQFF	TGCGCCAGCCGCGGGAGGAAGGATGAGCAGTTCTTC
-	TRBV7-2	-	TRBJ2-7	CASSLAKLSYEQYF	TGTGCCAGCAGCTTAGCGAAGCTATCCTACGAGCAGTACTTC
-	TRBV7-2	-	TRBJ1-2	CASSSYDDYGYTF	TGTGCCAGCAGCTCCTACGATGACTATGGCTACACCTTC
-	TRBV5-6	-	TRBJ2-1	CASTLSYNEQFF	TGTGCCAGCACGCTCTCCTACAATGAGCAGTTCTTC
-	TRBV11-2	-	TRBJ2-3	CASSSAAGGGTDTQYF	TGTGCCAGCAGCTCCGCCGCGGGTGGGGGCACAGATACGCAGTATTTT
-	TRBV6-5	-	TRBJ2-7	CASSYSKGRGAYEQYF	TGTGCCAGCAGTTACTCGAAGGGCAGGGGCGCCTACGAGCAGTACTTC
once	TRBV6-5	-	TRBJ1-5	CASSSEEYQPQHF	TGTGCCAGCAGTTCCGAAGAGTATCAGCCCCAGCATTTT
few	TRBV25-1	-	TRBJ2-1	CASTPGVYNEQFF	TGTGCCAGCACCCCAGGGGTCTACAATGAGCAGTTCTTC
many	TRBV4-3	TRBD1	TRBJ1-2	CASSQGQGESYGYTF	TGCGCCAGCAGCCAAGGACAGGGAGAGTCTTATGGCTACACCTTC
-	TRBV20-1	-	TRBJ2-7	CSARDPGMGYEQYF	TGCAGTGCTAGAGACCCAGGAATGGGCTACGAGCAGTACTTC
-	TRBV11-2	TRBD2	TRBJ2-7	CASSVTGTSYYEQYF	TGTGCCAGCAGCGTCACCGGGACTAGCTACTACGAGCAGTACTTC
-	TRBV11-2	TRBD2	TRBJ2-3	CASSSRLARRTDTQYF	TGTGCCAGCAGCTCAAGACTAGCTCGGCGCACAGATACGCAGTATTTT
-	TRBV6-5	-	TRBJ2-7	CASSSNGGEQYF	TGTGCCAGCAGTTCTAATGGGGGCGAGCAGTACTTC
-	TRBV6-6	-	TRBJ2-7	CARGPRRTTYEQYF	TGTGCCAGGGGTCCGAGACGGACCACCTACGAGCAGTACTTC
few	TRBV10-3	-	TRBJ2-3	CAITRGQEGSDTQYF	TGTGCCATCACCCGGGGGCAAGAGGGATCGGATACGCAGTATTTT
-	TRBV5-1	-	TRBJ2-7	CASSLEGDGEQYF	TGCGCCAGCAGCTTGGAGGGGGACGGCGAGCAGTACTTC
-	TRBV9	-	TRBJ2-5	CASSVGGSPRGTQYF	TGTGCCAGCAGCGTAGGAGGTAGTCCGAGGGGGACCCAGTACTTC
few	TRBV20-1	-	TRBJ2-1	CSARFAKMWVYNEQFF	TGCAGTGCTAGATTCGCAAAGATGTGGGTTTACAATGAGCAGTTCTTC
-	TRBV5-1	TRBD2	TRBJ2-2	CASSGGLAGSTGELFF	TGCGCCAGCAGCGGAGGACTAGCGGGTTCCACCGGGGAGCTGTTTTTT
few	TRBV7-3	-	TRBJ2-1	CASSSRGEEQFF	TGTGCCAGCAGCTCCCGTGGGGAGGAGCAGTTCTTC
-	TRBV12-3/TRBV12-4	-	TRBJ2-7	CASSFGVGPLGEQYF	TGTGCCAGCAGTTTTGGCGTGGGGCCCCTGGGAGAGCAGTACTTC
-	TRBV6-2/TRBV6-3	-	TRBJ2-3	CAIFSGSPTDTQYF	TGTGCCATTTTTTCTGGCAGCCCCACAGATACGCAGTATTTT
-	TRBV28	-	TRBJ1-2	CASSYGDRYTF	TGTGCCAGCAGCTACGGGGACCGCTACACCTTC
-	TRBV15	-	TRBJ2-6	CATSRAPTGANVLTF	TGTGCCACCAGCAGAGCCCCCACCGGGGCCAACGTCCTGACTTTC
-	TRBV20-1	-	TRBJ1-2	CSAGRQSGYTF	TGCAGTGCCGGAAGGCAGAGTGGCTACACCTTC
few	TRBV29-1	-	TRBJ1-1	CSVESLNGGMYTEAFF	TGCAGCGTTGAAAGTCTGAACGGGGGGATGTACACTGAAGCTTTCTTT
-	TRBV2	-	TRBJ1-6	CASSEDGSSYNSPLHF	TGTGCCAGCAGTGAGGACGGGAGCTCCTATAATTCACCCCTCCACTTT
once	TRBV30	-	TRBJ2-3	CAFAGWRTDTQYF	TGTGCTTTCGCAGGGTGGCGAACAGATACGCAGTATTTT
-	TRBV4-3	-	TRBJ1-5	CASSQSYSNQPQHF	TGCGCCAGCAGCCAAAGTTATAGCAATCAGCCCCAGCATTTT
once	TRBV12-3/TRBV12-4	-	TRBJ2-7	CASSLALVSYEQYF	TGTGCCAGCAGTTTAGCGCTCGTTTCCTACGAGCAGTACTTC